This T cell receptor (beta chain) was sequenced for a study of siplizumab effects on memory and regulatory T cells. Assay used: immunoSEQ multiplex PCR; TCRdb lists only in-frame clones, some missing. The sample yields 99,000 or so clones, about 92% seen once. Sequenced material: CD4+ T cells sorted from blood. The sequence was collected from a human donor in good health.

The CDR3 nucleotides are TGTGCCAGCAGTTACCGGGACAGGGGTCGTAACGAGCAGTACTTC. It is translated as CASSYRDRGRNEQYF. This rearrangement joins TRBV27 to TRBJ2-7; 10 positions agree with TRBD1. J was trimmed by 5 bases and V by 4 bases; bases with no gene match: 8. CDR3 size: 15 residues. In germline, CDR1 is MNHEY, CDR2 SMNVEV (reference sequence).